Each of the 21 T cell receptor beta chains below was sequenced from the same sample in a study of blood T cell repertoires in COVID-19. Generated by immunoSEQ multiplex PCR, the TCRdb table keeps only in-frame clones and is missing some. The sample carries roughly 480,000 clones, approximately 89% recorded once. The sequenced material came from peripheral blood. All receptors come from a young man with COVID-19, enrolled during active disease.

J is TRBJ2-7 and V is TRBV19; TRBD1 matches 11 bases. The CDR3 covers 13 residues. Germline-derived CDR1 and CDR2 are LNHDA and SQIVND (reference sequence). Trimming removed 4 bases from V and 5 bases from J; junction bases left unmatched: 1. CDR3 DNA: TGTGCCAGTAGTAGGGACAGGGGGGACGAGCAGTACTTC. Translating gives CASSRDRGDEQYF.

The chain combines TRBV5-5 with TRBJ2-1, with 7 nucleotides matching TRBD1. V lost 2 bases, J lost 5 bases, and 10 bases stayed unmatched. The CDR3 has 16 residues. Per the germline V gene, CDR1 is SGHKS and CDR2 is YYEKEE (reference sequence). Here the CDR3 DNA reads TGTGCCAGCAGCTTACTGCCGGGACAGAGCAACAATGAGCAGTTCTTC. It specifies CASSLLPGQSNNEQFF. The whole variable domain, filled in from reference TRBV5-5 and TRBJ2-1, reads DAGVTQSPTHLIKTRGQQVTLRCSPISGHKSVSWYQQVLGQGPQFIFQYYEKEERGRGNFPDRFSARQFPNYSSELNVNALLLGDSALYLCASSLLPGQSNNEQFFGPGTRLTVL.

The chain uses TRBV5-4 and TRBJ1-5; 7 bases are shared with TRBD1. The CDR3 is 14 amino acids. CDR1 and CDR2 (germline): SGHNT, YYREEE (reference sequence). The V and J ends lost 4 bases and 8 bases, in that order; junction bases with no gene match: 9. CDR3 loop: CASSKGQNAEPQHF. As DNA, the CDR3 is TGTGCCAGCAGCAAGGGACAGAACGCGGAGCCCCAGCATTTT.

This clone has just one count. The chain uses TRBV19 and TRBJ2-1; 8 bases line up with TRBD1. The length of the CDR3 is 15 residues. V trimming: 7 bases; J trimming: 1 base; junction bases outside the gene matches: 6. Germline assignment: CDR1 LNHDA and CDR2 SQIVND (reference sequence). In DNA, the CDR3 is TGTGCCAGTATATCCGGGACAGGATCCTACAATGAGCAGTTCTTC. It translates to CASISGTGSYNEQFF.

The chain couples TRBV6-4 to TRBJ2-1, with D perhaps matching TRBD2 (5 bases). Trimming pared 1 base from V and 11 bases from J, leaving 9 bases between. Germline CDR1 MRHNA, CDR2 SNTAGT. CDR3 size: 12 residues. This CDR3 is CASSDLRGKQFF. The CDR3 DNA is TGTGCCAGCAGTGACTTAAGAGGGAAGCAGTTCTTC.

The chain has TRBV5-8 and TRBJ2-2; no clear D gene. V gave up 2 bases and J gave up 6 bases, with 8 bases separating them. CDR3 length: 13 amino acids. CDR1 and CDR2 (germline): SGHTS, YDEGEE. The CDR3, as DNA: TGTGCCAGCAGCTTTCGAGGAGCCGGGGAGCTGTTTTTT. Amino acid sequence: CASSFRGAGELFF.

This clone appeared once. This may come from a read error, since a much larger clone is one base off. This specimen includes other DNA sequences encoding the same CDR3. The V and J genes are TRBV9 and TRBJ1-2; 8 bases line up with TRBD1. This CDR3 spans 12 amino acids. Germline loops: CDR1 SGDLS, CDR2 YYNGEE. CDR3 bases: TGTGCCAGCAGCACCCGACAGGGGCGTTGCACCTTT. It translates to CASSTRQGRCTF.

The rearrangement uses TRBV10-1 and TRBJ2-7; 7 nucleotides agree with TRBD1. CDR3 length: 16 residues. CDR1 is WNHNN and CDR2 is SYGVQD in the germline V gene (reference sequence). V was clipped by 3 bases and J by 0 bases; unmatched bases: 8. CDR3 residues: CASSDEGTASSYEQYF. The CDR3 DNA is TGCGCCAGCAGTGATGAGGGGACAGCCAGCTCCTACGAGCAGTACTTC.

The chain carries TRBV5-1 and TRBJ2-5, with 10 bases aligning to TRBD2. This CDR3 contains 16 residues. Germline loops: CDR1 SGHRS, CDR2 YFSETQ. With 0 bases clipped from V and 4 bases from J, the junction kept 6 bases outside the gene matches. Here the CDR3 reads CASSLGSGRIGETQYF. The CDR3 nucleotides read TGCGCCAGCAGCTTGGGTAGCGGGAGGATCGGAGAGACCCAGTACTTC.

The chain is built from TRBV10-1 and TRBJ2-7, with TRBD2 as a possible D gene (5 bases). Germline-derived CDR1 and CDR2 are WNHNN and SYGVQD (reference sequence). V lost 6 bases to trimming and J lost 1 base, with 16 bases between them. This CDR3 has 15 amino acids. This CDR3 is CASRARDFPSYEQYF. The CDR3 DNA reads TGCGCCAGCAGGGCGAGGGATTTCCCTTCCTACGAGCAGTACTTC.

J is TRBJ2-3 and V is TRBV10-2, with 11 nucleotides matching TRBD2. The CDR3 runs 21 residues. After removal of 6 bases from V and 1 base from J, the junction contained 21 bases not matched to a gene. In germline, CDR1 is WSHSY, CDR2 SAAADI. Written as DNA, the CDR3 is TGCGCCAGCAGGGGGGGACTAGCGGTACGGAGAGGCGGCCCGGGCACAGATACGCAGTATTTT. Its translation is CASRGGLAVRRGGPGTDTQYF.

The V and J genes are TRBV6-5 and TRBJ2-1, with D maybe TRBD1 (5 bases). The germline V gene encodes CDR1 MNHEY and CDR2 SVGAGI. The CDR3 runs 15 residues. Trimming took 2 bases from V and 8 from J, leaving 16 bases between them. CDR3 amino acids: CASSYGAKVPDEQFF. CDR3 in DNA: TGTGCCAGCAGTTACGGGGCGAAGGTCCCCGATGAGCAGTTCTTC.

As concerns this clone: Within the sample, other DNA sequences also encode this same CDR3. The V call is TRBV9, the J call TRBJ2-5; no reliable D call. The CDR3 is 14 residues long. Trimming left V 2 bases short and J 2 bases short, with 10 bases between. Germline V lookup: CDR1 SGDLS, CDR2 YYNGEE. The CDR3 bases are TGTGCCAGCAGCGTCTACGGCGGACAAGAGACCCAGTACTTC. Amino acid sequence: CASSVYGGQETQYF.

V is TRBV25-1 and J is TRBJ2-7, with D tentatively TRBD1 (6 bases). Between the trimmed V and J ends, which lost 4 bases and 2 bases, there was a span of 12 bases. CDR1 is MGHDK and CDR2 is SYGVNS in the germline V gene. CDR3 length: 14 residues. CDR3 protein: CASSVTGSPYEQYF. The CDR3 region has the DNA TGTGCCAGCAGTGTAACAGGGTCTCCCTACGAGCAGTACTTC.

J is TRBJ2-7 and V is TRBV2, with D perhaps matching TRBD2 (6 bases). The CDR3 is made up of 12 amino acids. The V end lost 5 bases, the J end lost 4 bases, and 9 bases lay between the germline ends. Looked up from germline, CDR1 is SNHLY and CDR2 is FYNNEI. CDR3 in amino acids: CASSLGSYEQYF. The CDR3 nucleotides are TGTGCCAGCAGTCTCGGGAGTTACGAGCAGTACTTC.

The chain has TRBV9 and TRBJ2-1; D may be TRBD2 (5 bases). Germline CDR1 reads SGDLS; CDR2 reads YYNGEE. Between the trimmed V and J ends, which lost 7 bases and 1 base, there was a span of 15 bases. There are 15 residues in the CDR3. The CDR3 here is CASASGAASYNEQFF. DNA of the CDR3: TGTGCCAGCGCATCCGGAGCGGCTTCCTACAATGAGCAGTTCTTC.

The chain joins TRBV11-2 to TRBJ2-1; 8 bases agree with TRBD2. V trimming: 3 bases; J trimming: 10 bases; junction bases outside the gene matches: 5. The length of the CDR3 is 13 residues. Germline assignment: CDR1 SGHAT and CDR2 FQNNGV. CDR3 DNA sequence: TGTGCCAGCAGCTTGTCCCGGGGGGGGGAGCAGTTCTTC. Its protein is CASSLSRGGEQFF. Drawing the rest from reference TRBV11-2 and TRBJ2-1, the complete variable domain is EAGVAQSPRYKIIEKRQSVAFWCNPISGHATLYWYQQILGQGPKLLIQFQNNGVVDDSQLPKDRFSAERLKGVDSTLKIQPAKLEDSAVYLCASSLSRGGEQFFGPGTRLTVL.

The V call is TRBV28, the J call TRBJ1-1, with a weak D call TRBD1 (6 bases). V gave up 7 bases and J gave up 4 bases, with 16 bases separating them. This CDR3 is 14 amino acids long. CDR1 is MDHEN and CDR2 is SYDVKM in the germline V gene. The CDR3 DNA reads TGTGCCAGCAATTCTTCACCAGGGGTCACTGAAGCTTTCTTT. It codes for CASNSSPGVTEAFF.

This rearrangement joins TRBV7-9 to TRBJ1-4; D gene uncertain. The V gene lost 3 bases and the J gene lost 6 bases, with 17 bases spanning the gap. Per germline, CDR1 SEHNR and CDR2 FQNEAQ (reference sequence). This CDR3 contains 16 residues. The CDR3 coding sequence is TGTGCCAGCAGCTTTGCCGAGCGAGCCACCCATGAAAAACTGTTTTTT. Translation: CASSFAERATHEKLFF.

This chain links TRBV6-5 with TRBJ1-5; a possible D gene is TRBD1 (6 bases). The V end lost 6 bases, the J end lost 1 base, and 13 bases lay between the germline ends. The CDR3 consists of 15 residues. From germline, CDR1 is MNHEY and CDR2 SVGAGI. CDR3 nucleotide sequence: TGTGCCAGCAGCTTACAGGGAGTGAGCAATCAGCCCCAGCATTTT. Protein product: CASSLQGVSNQPQHF.

This clone appeared a single time. The sample has other DNA sequences that encode this CDR3 too. This chain connects TRBV9 to TRBJ2-6, with a tentative D call TRBD2 (5 bases). Germline V gives CDR1 SGDLS, CDR2 YYNGEE. This CDR3 spans 14 amino acids. V was shortened by 2 bases and J by 2 bases, with 5 bases between the two germline ends. In DNA, the CDR3 is TGTGCCAGCAGCGTCGGGGCTGGGGCCAACGTCCTGACTTTC. Its translation: CASSVGAGANVLTF. Combining the CDR3 with reference TRBV9 and TRBJ2-6 gives the whole variable domain DSGVTQTPKHLITATGQRVTLRCSPRSGDLSVYWYQQSLDQGLQFLIQYYNGEERAKGNILERFSAQQFPDLHSELNLSSLELGDSALYFCASSVGAGANVLTFGAGSRLTVL.